The 9 T cell receptor beta chains given below trace back to one sample, sequenced in a study of shared clonotypes between healthy human individuals. Assay used: immunoSEQ multiplex PCR; TCRdb lists only in-frame clones, some missing. The sample yields roughly 1,600,000 clones, 98% seen once. Material: naive CD4+ T cells sorted from blood. Subset described: CD45RA+ positively selected. The source of these receptors is a man in his thirties or forties in good health.

This rearrangement joins TRBV5-5 to TRBJ2-3; 10 nucleotides agree with TRBD2. Germline loops: CDR1 SGHKS, CDR2 YYEKEE (reference sequence). Unmatched junction bases numbered 10, after V lost 0 bases and J lost 3 bases. The CDR3 is made up of 18 amino acids. DNA for the CDR3: TGTGCCAGCAGCTTGGCGGTAGCGGGAGGCGGAGGGACAGATACGCAGTATTTT. Amino acids: CASSLAVAGGGGTDTQYF.

The chain links TRBV11-2 to TRBJ2-1; D is unresolved. V was trimmed by 0 bases and J by 8 bases, leaving 5 bases between them. Per the germline V gene, CDR1 is SGHAT and CDR2 is FQNNGV. The CDR3 extends over 12 amino acids. DNA for the CDR3: TGTGCCAGCAGCTTAGATACGGATGAGCAGTTCTTC. Protein: CASSLDTDEQFF.

The V call is TRBV27, the J call TRBJ2-7; the D call may be TRBD1 or TRBD2 (6 bases each). CDR1 is MNHEY and CDR2 is SMNVEV in the germline V gene (reference sequence). The V end lost 5 bases, the J end lost 0 bases, and 20 bases lay between the germline ends. The CDR3 has 17 amino acids. CDR3 DNA: TGTGCCAGCAGTAAACGGGGGCGTCCAATATCCTCCTACGAGCAGTACTTC. Residues: CASSKRGRPISSYEQYF.

The chain couples TRBV6-1 to TRBJ1-2; D is perhaps TRBD1 (5 bases). The length of the CDR3 is 15 residues. The germline V gene has CDR1 MNHNS and CDR2 SASEGT. Trimming cost V 2 bases and J 4 bases, with 14 bases left between them. The CDR3 DNA is TGTGCCAGCAGTGAACGATGGGGGGGTACCTATGGCTACACCTTC. Its translation is CASSERWGGTYGYTF.

The V and J genes are TRBV18 and TRBJ2-1, with D tentatively TRBD2 (6 bases). Trimming took off 5 bases at V and 7 bases at J, with 12 bases between the two ends. Per germline, CDR1 KGHSH and CDR2 LQKENI. The CDR3 consists of 13 residues. The CDR3 coding sequence is TGTGCCAGCTCAGCAAACAGCGGGAATGAGCAGTTCTTC. It codes for CASSANSGNEQFF. The whole variable domain, remainder taken from reference TRBV18 and TRBJ2-1, is NAGVMQNPRHLVRRRGQEARLRCSPMKGHSHVYWYRQLPEEGLKFMVYLQKENIIDESGMPKERFSAEFPKEGPSILRIQQVVRGDSAAYFCASSANSGNEQFFGPGTRLTVL.

This chain uses TRBV5-1 with TRBJ2-3, with D perhaps TRBD2 (6 bases). Per germline, CDR1 SGHRS and CDR2 YFSETQ. Trimming cost V 0 bases and J 10 bases, with 12 bases left between them. There are 13 residues in the CDR3. The CDR3, as DNA: TGCGCCAGCAGCTTGGGGTGGGGCGGGGCGCAGTATTTT. Translation gives CASSLGWGGAQYF. The full variable domain, completed using reference TRBV5-1 and TRBJ2-3, is KAGVTQTPRYLIKTRGQQVTLSCSPISGHRSVSWYQQTPGQGLQFLFEYFSETQRNKGNFPGRFSGRQFSNSRSEMNVSTLELGDSALYLCASSLGWGGAQYFGPGTRLTVL.

For this clone: The sample holds other DNA sequences that translate to the same CDR3. J is TRBJ2-5 and V is TRBV5-1; possibly TRBD1 or TRBD2 for D (6 bases each). Germline CDR1 is SGHRS and CDR2 is YFSETQ. V lost 2 bases and J 5 bases, leaving 13 bases between the germline ends. The CDR3 spans 14 residues. The CDR3 sequence is CASSFGQGGETQYF. The CDR3 DNA sequence: TGCGCCAGCAGCTTTGGGCAAGGGGGGGAGACCCAGTACTTC.

The V and J genes are TRBV29-1 and TRBJ2-3, with a possible D match to TRBD2 (6 bases). Trimming shortened V by 4 bases and J by 0 bases, and 8 bases separated the two germline ends. CDR1 SQVTM and CDR2 ANQGSEA come from the germline V gene. This CDR3 comprises 13 residues. CDR3 region: CSVGSGSTDTQYF. CDR3 coding DNA: TGCAGCGTTGGAAGCGGGAGCACAGATACGCAGTATTTT.

J is TRBJ1-4 and V is TRBV5-1, with a weak D call TRBD1 (6 bases). The CDR3 spans 14 residues. Trimming cost V 5 bases and J 8 bases, with 16 bases left between them. The V gene's germline CDR1 is SGHRS and CDR2 YFSETQ. Here the CDR3 reads CASRPDSDGEKLFF. The CDR3 DNA follows: TGCGCCAGCAGACCGGACAGCGATGGGGAAAAACTGTTTTTT.